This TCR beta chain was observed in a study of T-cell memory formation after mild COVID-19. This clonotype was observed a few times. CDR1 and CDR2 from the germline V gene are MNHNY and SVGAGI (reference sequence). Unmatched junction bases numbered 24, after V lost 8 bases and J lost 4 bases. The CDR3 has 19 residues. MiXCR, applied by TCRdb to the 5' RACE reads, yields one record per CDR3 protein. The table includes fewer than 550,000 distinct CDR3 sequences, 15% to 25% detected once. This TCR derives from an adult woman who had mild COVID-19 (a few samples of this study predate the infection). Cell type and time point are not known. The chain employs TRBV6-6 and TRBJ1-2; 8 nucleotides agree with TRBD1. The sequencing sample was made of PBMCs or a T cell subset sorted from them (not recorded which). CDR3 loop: CASSREYWEAGTGPYGYTF. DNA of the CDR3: TGTGCCAGCTCTAGGGAGTATTGGGAGGCCGGGACAGGCCCCTATGGCTACACCTTC.